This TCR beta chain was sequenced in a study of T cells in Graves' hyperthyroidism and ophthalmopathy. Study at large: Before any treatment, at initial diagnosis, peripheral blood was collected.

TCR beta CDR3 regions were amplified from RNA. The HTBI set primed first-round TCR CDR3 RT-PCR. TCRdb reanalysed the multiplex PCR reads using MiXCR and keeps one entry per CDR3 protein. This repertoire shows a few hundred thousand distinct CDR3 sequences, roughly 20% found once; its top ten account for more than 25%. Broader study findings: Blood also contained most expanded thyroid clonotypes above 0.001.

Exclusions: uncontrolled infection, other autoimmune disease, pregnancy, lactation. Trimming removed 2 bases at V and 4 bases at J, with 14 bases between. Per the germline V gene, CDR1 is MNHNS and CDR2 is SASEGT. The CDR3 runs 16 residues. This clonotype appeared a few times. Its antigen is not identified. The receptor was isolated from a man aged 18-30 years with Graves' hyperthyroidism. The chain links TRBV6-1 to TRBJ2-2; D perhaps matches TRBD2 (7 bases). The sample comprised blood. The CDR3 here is CASSENPGGGTGELFF. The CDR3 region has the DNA TGTGCCAGCAGTGAAAATCCGGGGGGCGGCACCGGGGAGCTGTTTTTT.